This section outlines one TCR beta chain sequence together with its context. Its antigen is undetermined. The CDR3 is made up of 15 amino acids. J was trimmed by 0 bases and V by 5 bases; bases with no gene match: 4. The V gene's germline CDR1 is SGHDT and CDR2 YYEEEE. Profiling relied on immunoSEQ multiplex PCR, and the TCRdb table lists in-frame clones only, not all of them. The data contain around 7,700 clones, roughly 77% of them seen just once; the ten biggest clones take up approximately 7.1%. The record originates from a study of neoadjuvant nivolumab and ipilimumab in lung cancer. Notes on the study in general: Only a single major-pathologic-response sample was available for clonality analysis.

The TCR comes from an adult with non-small cell lung cancer. The source material was adjacent normal lung tissue, sampled after neoadjuvant nivolumab, alone or with ipilimumab, at or shortly before surgery. V is TRBV5-6 and J is TRBJ2-1; the match to TRBD2 covers 8 bases. CDR3 region: CASRLAGSSYNEQFF. The CDR3 DNA is TGTGCCAGCAGATTAGCGGGGAGCTCCTACAATGAGCAGTTCTTC.